The sequence of this T cell receptor (beta chain) was determined in a study of blood T cell repertoires in COVID-19. Looking at the study overall: Sites across the United States, Italy and Spain contributed samples from acute and convalescent COVID-19.

Libraries were prepared by immunoSEQ multiplex PCR; TCRdb keeps only in-frame clonotypes and omits some of them. The sample comprises around 300,000 clones, 70% to 90% of which are singletons, and 3% to 4% rests with the top ten. A few counts support this clone. In germline, CDR1 is MNHEY, CDR2 SMNVEV (reference sequence). CDR3 length: 14 residues. Losses at the gene ends were 5 bases for V and 4 bases for J; bases not matched to a gene: 5. The chain carries TRBV27 and TRBJ1-3; 7 bases fit TRBD1. The sequenced sample consisted of peripheral blood. The receptor comes from a woman aged 45-59 years with active or convalescent COVID-19. CDR3 nucleotides: TGTGCCAGCAGTGCAACAGGGGAAGGAAACACCATATATTTT. The encoded protein is CASSATGEGNTIYF.